This TCR beta chain is drawn from a study of beta chain features in type 1 diabetes. Study-level points and caveats: Type 1 diabetes patients showed a moderate but significant shortening of TCRB CDR3s in all four CD4+ subsets. Whether TCRB rearrangement is influenced by HLA type was left unresolved in this analysis.

Concerning this clone: As yet, its antigen is unknown.

CDR1 is KGHSH and CDR2 is LQKENI in the germline V gene. V lost 3 bases, J lost 7 bases, and 6 bases stayed unmatched. This CDR3 contains 15 residues. Expressed TCRB transcripts were sequenced after all isolated RNA was converted to cDNA. Libraries were prepared by immunoSEQ multiplex PCR; TCRdb keeps only in-frame clonotypes and omits some of them. The data hold roughly 400,000 clones, with over 11% observed a single time. By way of CD45RO/CCR7/CD25/CD127/CD95/CD27, the CD4+ regulatory, stem cell-like memory, central memory and naive cells were sorted. The TCR originated in a man aged 25-40 years in good health. The V gene is TRBV18, the J gene TRBJ1-6; the match to TRBD1 covers 7 bases. The sample was naive CD4+ T cells from blood. The CDR3 nucleotides read TGTGCCAGCTCACCGCAGAGACAGGGAAATTCACCCCTCCACTTT. Amino acid sequence: CASSPQRQGNSPLHF.